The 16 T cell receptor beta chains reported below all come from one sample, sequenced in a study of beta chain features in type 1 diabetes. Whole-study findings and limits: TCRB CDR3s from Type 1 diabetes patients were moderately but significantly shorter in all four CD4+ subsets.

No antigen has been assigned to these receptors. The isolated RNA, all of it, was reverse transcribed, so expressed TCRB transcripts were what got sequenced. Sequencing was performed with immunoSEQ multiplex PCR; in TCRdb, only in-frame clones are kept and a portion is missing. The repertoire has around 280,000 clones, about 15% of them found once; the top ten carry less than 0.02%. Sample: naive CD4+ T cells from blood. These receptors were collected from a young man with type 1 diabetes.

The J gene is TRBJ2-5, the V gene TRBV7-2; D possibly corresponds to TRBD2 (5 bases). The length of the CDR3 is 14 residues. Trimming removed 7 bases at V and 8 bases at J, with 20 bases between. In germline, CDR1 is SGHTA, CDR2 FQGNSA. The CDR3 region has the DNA TGTGCCAGCACCTTTTCCCACCCAGCTAGCACCCAGTACTTC. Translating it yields CASTFSHPASTQYF.

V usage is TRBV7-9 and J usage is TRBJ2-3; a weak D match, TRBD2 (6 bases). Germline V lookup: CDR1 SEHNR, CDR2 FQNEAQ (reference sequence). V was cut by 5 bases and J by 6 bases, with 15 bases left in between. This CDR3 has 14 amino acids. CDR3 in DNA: TGTGCCAGCAGCCTTACCGGGAGACGGGATACGCAGTATTTT. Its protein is CASSLTGRRDTQYF. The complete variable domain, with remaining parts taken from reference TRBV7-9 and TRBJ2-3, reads DTGVSQNPRHKITKRGQNVTFRCDPISEHNRLYWYRQTLGQGPEFLTYFQNEAQLEKSRLLSDRFSAERPKGSFSTLEIQRTEQGDSAMYLCASSLTGRRDTQYFGPGTRLTVL.

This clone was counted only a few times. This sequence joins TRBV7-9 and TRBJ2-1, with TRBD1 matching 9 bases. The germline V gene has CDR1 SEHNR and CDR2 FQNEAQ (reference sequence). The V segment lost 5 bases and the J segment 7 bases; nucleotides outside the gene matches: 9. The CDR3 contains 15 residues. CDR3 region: CASSPIGTGLNEQFF. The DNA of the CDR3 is TGTGCCAGCAGCCCAATAGGGACAGGGCTAAATGAGCAGTTCTTC.

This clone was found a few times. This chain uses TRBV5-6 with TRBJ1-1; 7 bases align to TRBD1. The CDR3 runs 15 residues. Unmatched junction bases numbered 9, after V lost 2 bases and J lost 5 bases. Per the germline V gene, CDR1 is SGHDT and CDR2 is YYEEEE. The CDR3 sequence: CASSFKQGLVTEAFF. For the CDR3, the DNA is TGTGCCAGCAGCTTTAAACAGGGGTTAGTGACTGAAGCTTTCTTT.

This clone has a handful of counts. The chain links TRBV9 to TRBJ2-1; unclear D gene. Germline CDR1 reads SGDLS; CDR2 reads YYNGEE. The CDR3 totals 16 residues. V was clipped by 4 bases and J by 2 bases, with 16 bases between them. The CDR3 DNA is TGTGCCAGCAGCCCGAGGATGGCCCCTGCCTACAATGAGCAGTTCTTC. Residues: CASSPRMAPAYNEQFF.

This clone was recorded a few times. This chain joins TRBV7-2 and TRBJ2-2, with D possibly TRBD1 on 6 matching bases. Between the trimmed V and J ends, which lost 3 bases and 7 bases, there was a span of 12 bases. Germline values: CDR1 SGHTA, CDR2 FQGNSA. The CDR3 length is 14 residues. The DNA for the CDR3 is TGTGCCAGCAGCTTGTTACAGGGTGGCGGGGAGCTGTTTTTT. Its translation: CASSLLQGGGELFF.

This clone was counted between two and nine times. In DNA, the CDR3 is TGTGCCAGTAGTAAGGTCGGGAGCTTCTACGAGCAGTACTTC. Protein product: CASSKVGSFYEQYF. V and J are TRBV19 and TRBJ2-7, with D possibly matching TRBD2 (6 bases). Germline values: CDR1 LNHDA, CDR2 SQIVND (reference sequence). The V gene lost 4 bases and the J gene lost 3 bases, with 13 bases spanning the gap. CDR3 length equals 14 residues. The whole variable domain, remainder taken from reference TRBV19 and TRBJ2-7, is DGGITQSPKYLFRKEGQNVTLSCEQNLNHDAMYWYRQDPGQGLRLIYYSQIVNDFQKGDIAEGYSVSREKKESFPLTVTSAQKNPTAFYLCASSKVGSFYEQYFGPGTRLTVT.

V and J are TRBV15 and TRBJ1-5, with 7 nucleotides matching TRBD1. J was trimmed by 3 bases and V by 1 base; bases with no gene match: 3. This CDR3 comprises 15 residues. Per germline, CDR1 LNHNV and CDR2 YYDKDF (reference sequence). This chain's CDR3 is CATSRGTGNNQPQHF. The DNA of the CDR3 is TGTGCCACCAGCAGAGGGACAGGTAACAATCAGCCCCAGCATTTT.

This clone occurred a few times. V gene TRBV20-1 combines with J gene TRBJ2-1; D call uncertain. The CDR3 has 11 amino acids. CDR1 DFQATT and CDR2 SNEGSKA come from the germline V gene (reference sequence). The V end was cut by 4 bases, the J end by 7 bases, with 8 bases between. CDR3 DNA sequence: TGCAGTGCTACTTTCGGGAATGAGCAGTTCTTC. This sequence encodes CSATFGNEQFF.

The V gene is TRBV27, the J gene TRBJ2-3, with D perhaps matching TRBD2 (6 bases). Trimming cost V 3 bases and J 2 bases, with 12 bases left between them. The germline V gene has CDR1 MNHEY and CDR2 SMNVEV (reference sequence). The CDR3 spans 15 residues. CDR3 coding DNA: TGTGCCAGCAGTTTGTTCGGGAGAGACACAGATACGCAGTATTTT. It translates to CASSLFGRDTDTQYF.

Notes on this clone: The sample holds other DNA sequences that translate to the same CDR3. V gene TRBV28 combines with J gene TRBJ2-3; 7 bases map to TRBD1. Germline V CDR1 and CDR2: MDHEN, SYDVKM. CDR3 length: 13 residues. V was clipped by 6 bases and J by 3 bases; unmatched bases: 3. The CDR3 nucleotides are TGTGCCAGCAGACGACAGGGAACAGATACGCAGTATTTT. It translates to CASRRQGTDTQYF.

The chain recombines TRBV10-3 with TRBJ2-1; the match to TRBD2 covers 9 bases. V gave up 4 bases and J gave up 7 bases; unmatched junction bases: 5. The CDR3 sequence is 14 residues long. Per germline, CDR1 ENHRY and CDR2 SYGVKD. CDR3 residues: CAISVREGGNEQFF. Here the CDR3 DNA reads TGTGCCATCAGTGTGCGGGAGGGCGGAAATGAGCAGTTCTTC.

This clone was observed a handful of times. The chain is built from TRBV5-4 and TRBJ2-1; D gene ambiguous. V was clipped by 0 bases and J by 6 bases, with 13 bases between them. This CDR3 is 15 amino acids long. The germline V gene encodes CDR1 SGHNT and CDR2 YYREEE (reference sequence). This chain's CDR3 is CASSLDRYPSNEQFF. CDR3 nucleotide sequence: TGTGCCAGCAGCTTGGACCGGTATCCATCCAATGAGCAGTTCTTC. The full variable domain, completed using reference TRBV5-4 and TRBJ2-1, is ETGVTQSPTHLIKTRGQQVTLRCSSQSGHNTVSWYQQALGQGPQFIFQYYREEENGRGNFPPRFSGLQFPNYSSELNVNALELDDSALYLCASSLDRYPSNEQFFGPGTRLTVL.

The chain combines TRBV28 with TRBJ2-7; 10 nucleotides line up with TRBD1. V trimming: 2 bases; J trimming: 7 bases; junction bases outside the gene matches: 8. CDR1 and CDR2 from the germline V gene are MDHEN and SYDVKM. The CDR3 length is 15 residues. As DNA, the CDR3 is TGTGCCAGCAGTTTACGAGTGACAGGGGGCCGGGAGCAGTACTTC. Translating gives CASSLRVTGGREQYF.

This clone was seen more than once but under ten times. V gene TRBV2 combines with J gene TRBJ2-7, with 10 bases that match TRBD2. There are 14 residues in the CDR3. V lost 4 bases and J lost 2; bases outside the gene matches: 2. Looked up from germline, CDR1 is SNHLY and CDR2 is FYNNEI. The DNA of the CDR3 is TGTGCCAGCAGTGTGCTAGCGGGGGCCTACGAGCAGTACTTC. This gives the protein CASSVLAGAYEQYF.

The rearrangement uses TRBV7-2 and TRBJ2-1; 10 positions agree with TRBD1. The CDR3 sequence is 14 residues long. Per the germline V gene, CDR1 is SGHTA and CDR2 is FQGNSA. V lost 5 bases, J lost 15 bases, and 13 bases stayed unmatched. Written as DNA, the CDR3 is TGTGCCAGCAGCGCCGGGACAGGGGTGTCGCGTAGGTTCTTC. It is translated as CASSAGTGVSRRFF.